These 27 T cell receptor beta chains were all obtained from the same sample, sequenced in a study of cytomegalovirus exposure and HLA in healthy donors. Sequencing was performed with immunoSEQ multiplex PCR; in TCRdb, only in-frame clones are kept and a portion is missing. The table shows 150,000 to 200,000 clones, with approximately 86% occurring only once. Sequencing used PBMCs. Every receptor here comes from a woman aged 18-30 years in good health and CMV-seronegative.

For this clone: This CDR3 is also generated by other DNA sequences in the sample. The J gene is TRBJ1-1, the V gene TRBV5-1, with D unclear. This CDR3 spans 13 amino acids. Looked up from germline, CDR1 is SGHRS and CDR2 is YFSETQ. V lost 2 bases and J 1 base, leaving 6 bases between the germline ends. The CDR3 spells CASSFSGNTEAFF. DNA for the CDR3: TGCGCCAGCAGCTTCAGTGGGAACACTGAAGCTTTCTTT.

The genes are TRBV11-2 and TRBJ2-7; 8 nucleotides agree with TRBD1. After removal of 4 bases from V and 5 bases from J, the junction contained 13 bases not matched to a gene. The CDR3 totals 16 residues. CDR1 SGHAT and CDR2 FQNNGV come from the germline V gene. The CDR3 protein is CASSSYVQGARDEQYF. DNA for the CDR3: TGTGCCAGCAGCTCTTACGTCCAGGGGGCGCGGGACGAGCAGTACTTC.

This clone was counted once. The chain combines TRBV9 with TRBJ1-1; D is ambiguous. The germline V and J ends were trimmed by 2 bases and 1 base, with 6 bases remaining between them. The CDR3 sequence is 13 residues long. Germline loops: CDR1 SGDLS, CDR2 YYNGEE. The CDR3 spells CASSVLENTEAFF. CDR3 sequence (DNA): TGTGCCAGCAGCGTTTTAGAGAACACTGAAGCTTTCTTT.

CDR3 in DNA: TGTGCTAGTGGACCGTGGGCCGAGAACACTGAAGCTTTCTTT. Its translation: CASGPWAENTEAFF. V gene TRBV12-5 combines with J gene TRBJ1-1; D is unclear. Trimming removed 6 bases at V and 1 base at J, with 12 bases between. The CDR3 is 14 amino acids. Germline V CDR1 and CDR2: LGHNT, FRNRAP.

The V gene is TRBV9, the J gene TRBJ1-2, with TRBD1 identical over 7 bases. The CDR3 length is 14 residues. Germline loops: CDR1 SGDLS, CDR2 YYNGEE. The V segment lost 3 bases and the J segment 6 bases; nucleotides outside the gene matches: 8. CDR3 in DNA: TGTGCCAGCAGCGCCGACAGGGTGGTTAATGGCTACACCTTC. It translates to CASSADRVVNGYTF.

V gene TRBV27 combines with J gene TRBJ2-2; D call uncertain. The germline V and J ends were trimmed by 10 bases and 3 bases, with 6 bases remaining between them. The CDR3 is 11 residues long. Germline lookup yields CDR1 MNHEY and CDR2 SMNVEV (reference sequence). CDR3 loop: CATSYTGELFF. CDR3 bases: TGTGCCACCTCGTACACCGGGGAGCTGTTTTTT.

CDR3 sequence reads: CASSLEASSHEQYF. The CDR3 DNA is TGTGCCAGCAGCTTAGAGGCTAGTTCCCACGAGCAGTACTTC. The chain carries TRBV7-9 and TRBJ2-7; D not certain. The CDR3 extends over 14 amino acids. V was trimmed by 1 base and J by 5 bases, leaving 12 bases between them. CDR1 and CDR2 from the germline V gene are SEHNR and FQNEAQ (reference sequence). Together with reference TRBV7-9 and TRBJ2-7, the CDR3 gives the full variable domain: DTGVSQNPRHKITKRGQNVTFRCDPISEHNRLYWYRQTLGQGPEFLTYFQNEAQLEKSRLLSDRFSAERPKGSFSTLEIQRTEQGDSAMYLCASSLEASSHEQYFGPGTRLTVT.

V is TRBV9 and J is TRBJ2-3; 12 bases are a match to TRBD2. The CDR3 runs 16 residues. Trimming at V came to 1 base and at J to 4 bases, leaving 4 bases not matched to a gene. Germline V lookup: CDR1 SGDLS, CDR2 YYNGEE. CDR3 sequence: CASSVRLAGEADTQYF. The CDR3 coding sequence is TGTGCCAGCAGCGTAAGACTAGCGGGGGAGGCAGATACGCAGTATTTT.

This clone came up many times. The chain uses TRBV7-9 and TRBJ1-1; D is undetermined. With 4 bases removed from V and 0 bases from J, the gap between germline ends came to 9 bases. Germline-derived CDR1 and CDR2 are SEHNR and FQNEAQ (reference sequence). CDR3 length: 14 residues. The CDR3 sequence is CASSSPGVNTEAFF. In nucleotides, the CDR3 is TGTGCCAGCAGCTCTCCTGGAGTGAACACTGAAGCTTTCTTT.

Remarks on this clone: The same CDR3 is also encoded by other DNA sequences in this sample. This sequence joins TRBV4-3 and TRBJ2-7; 10 bases align to TRBD2. Germline CDR1 LGHNA, CDR2 YSLEER. V lost 1 base, J lost 2 bases, and 2 bases stayed unmatched. There are 15 residues in the CDR3. Here the CDR3 DNA reads TGCGCCAGCAGCCAAGGACTAGCGGGTACCTACGAGCAGTACTTC. Protein sequence: CASSQGLAGTYEQYF.

The chain is built from TRBV19 and TRBJ1-2; a weak D match, TRBD1 (5 bases). The germline gives CDR1 LNHDA, CDR2 SQIVND (reference sequence). There are 15 residues in the CDR3. Trimming removed 7 bases from V and 8 bases from J, with 23 bases in between. The CDR3 DNA is TGTGCCAGTACTCTCTCTACGGGGGGTGTTTTCGGCTACACCTTC. Its protein product is CASTLSTGGVFGYTF.

The chain uses TRBV4-3 and TRBJ2-1, with D tentatively TRBD1 (5 bases). The ends were cut back, 5 bases at V and 7 bases at J, with 15 bases in the middle. The CDR3 runs to 14 residues. In germline, CDR1 is LGHNA, CDR2 YSLEER. CDR3 coding DNA: TGCGCCAGCAGCTATTCAAGGGGTCCAAATGAGCAGTTCTTC. It codes for CASSYSRGPNEQFF.

The chain recombines TRBV12-5 with TRBJ1-2; D possibly corresponds to TRBD1 (5 bases). The CDR3 sequence is 14 residues long. The germline V and J ends were trimmed by 6 bases and 4 bases, with 15 bases remaining between them. From germline, CDR1 is LGHNT and CDR2 FRNRAP. The CDR3 nucleotides read TGTGCTAGTGGCTCCCCGGACATGTTCTATGGCTACACCTTC. Encoded protein: CASGSPDMFYGYTF.

The chain joins TRBV2 to TRBJ1-1; 10 nucleotides align to TRBD1. In germline, CDR1 is SNHLY, CDR2 FYNNEI. J was trimmed by 4 bases and V by 2 bases; bases with no gene match: 4. The CDR3 sequence is 15 residues long. CDR3 residues: CASSERTGGLTEAFF. CDR3 nucleotides: TGTGCCAGCAGTGAACGGACAGGGGGGCTCACTGAAGCTTTCTTT.

The rearrangement joins TRBV5-1 to TRBJ1-1; tentatively, D is TRBD1 (6 bases). This CDR3 contains 17 residues. Germline-derived CDR1 and CDR2 are SGHRS and YFSETQ. The V and J ends lost 5 bases and 5 bases respectively, with 25 bases between them. Here the CDR3 DNA reads TGCGCCAGCAGTTTCGGACAGCCCGCAGGGATGATTACTGAAGCTTTCTTT. As protein: CASSFGQPAGMITEAFF. Based on the CDR3 plus reference TRBV5-1 and TRBJ1-1, the full variable domain is KAGVTQTPRYLIKTRGQQVTLSCSPISGHRSVSWYQQTPGQGLQFLFEYFSETQRNKGNFPGRFSGRQFSNSRSEMNVSTLELGDSALYLCASSFGQPAGMITEAFFGQGTRLTVV.

The rearrangement uses TRBV5-8 and TRBJ2-5, with 7 bases lining up with TRBD2. V shed 6 bases and J 5 bases; nucleotides not matched to a gene: 10. Germline V gene data show CDR1 as SGHTS and CDR2 as YDEGEE. This CDR3 is built from 14 residues. CDR3 amino acids: CASTLRSGKETQYF. In DNA, the CDR3 is TGTGCCAGCACGCTGAGAAGCGGGAAGGAGACCCAGTACTTC.

This chain joins TRBV9 and TRBJ1-2, with TRBD1 identical over 9 bases. CDR1 is SGDLS and CDR2 is YYNGEE in the germline V gene. The CDR3 consists of 14 residues. The V gene end was trimmed by 4 bases and the J gene end by 7 bases; junction bases not matched to a gene: 8. CDR3 loop: CASSMEGTGRGYTF. The CDR3 coding sequence is TGTGCCAGCAGCATGGAAGGGACAGGGCGTGGCTACACCTTC.

The chain uses TRBV30 and TRBJ2-5; 9 bases agree with TRBD1. J gave up 5 bases and V 3 bases, and 7 bases lay outside the gene matches. CDR1 GTSNPN and CDR2 SVGIG come from the germline V gene (reference sequence). The CDR3 sequence is 14 residues long. Written as DNA, the CDR3 is TGTGCCTGGAGGACACAGGGGGCTTGGGAGACCCAGTACTTC. Translation: CAWRTQGAWETQYF.

The rearrangement uses TRBV19 and TRBJ2-1; 12 nucleotides agree with TRBD1. With 5 bases clipped from V and 7 bases from J, the junction kept 12 bases outside the gene matches. The germline V gene has CDR1 LNHDA and CDR2 SQIVND (reference sequence). The CDR3 runs 17 residues. DNA for the CDR3: TGTGCCAGTAGTCCACGCCGGGACAGGGGGCGCAGGAATGAGCAGTTCTTC. It encodes CASSPRRDRGRRNEQFF.

V is TRBV5-6 and J is TRBJ1-1; weak D call: TRBD1 (5 bases). V was clipped by 0 bases and J by 7 bases, with 13 bases between them. The V gene's germline CDR1 is SGHDT and CDR2 YYEEEE. The CDR3 spans 14 residues. This CDR3 is CASSLVVGDGEAFF. The CDR3 nucleotides read TGTGCCAGCAGCTTGGTCGTAGGGGATGGTGAAGCTTTCTTT.

This clone was seen once. The chain carries TRBV27 and TRBJ2-5; 9 nucleotides agree with TRBD2. Germline lookup yields CDR1 MNHEY and CDR2 SMNVEV (reference sequence). The CDR3 loop spans 15 amino acids. The ends lost 4 bases at V and 1 base at J; junction bases unmatched: 4. CDR3 protein: CASSSGRGGQETQYF. The CDR3 region has the DNA TGTGCCAGCAGTTCGGGGCGGGGGGGCCAAGAGACCCAGTACTTC.

The chain employs TRBV5-8 and TRBJ1-5; D gene ambiguous. The CDR3 extends over 15 amino acids. From germline, CDR1 is SGHTS and CDR2 YDEGEE. V lost 3 bases and J 0 bases, leaving 10 bases between the germline ends. CDR3 DNA sequence: TGTGCCAGCAGCTCGACGTGGAGTAGCAATCAGCCCCAGCATTTT. As protein: CASSSTWSSNQPQHF. Full variable domain (remainder filled in from reference TRBV5-8 and TRBJ1-5): EAGVTQSPTHLIKTRGQQATLRCSPISGHTSVYWYQQALGLGLQFLLWYDEGEERNRGNFPPRFSGRQFPNYSSELNVNALELEDSALYLCASSSTWSSNQPQHFGDGTRLSIL.

The rearrangement links TRBV29-1 to TRBJ2-1; D may be TRBD1 (6 bases). Germline-derived CDR1 and CDR2 are SQVTM and ANQGSEA. With 5 bases removed from V and 7 bases from J, the gap between germline ends came to 12 bases. The CDR3 is 12 residues long. The CDR3 loop reads CSVSPQGNEQFF. CDR3 nucleotide sequence: TGCAGCGTTTCCCCTCAGGGGAATGAGCAGTTCTTC.

This rearrangement joins TRBV29-1 to TRBJ2-7, with 8 bases aligning to TRBD1. V lost 5 bases and J lost 11; bases outside the gene matches: 8. The germline V gene has CDR1 SQVTM and CDR2 ANQGSEA. This CDR3 is built from 11 residues. CDR3 in DNA: TGCAGCGTTCTTCTCTCGGGACAGGAGTACTTC. The encoded protein is CSVLLSGQEYF.

This clone showed up just once. V is TRBV5-1 and J is TRBJ2-1; D possibly corresponds to TRBD1 (6 bases). The CDR3 totals 15 residues. In germline, CDR1 is SGHRS, CDR2 YFSETQ. V dropped 2 bases and J dropped 5 bases, with 14 bases sitting between them. DNA of the CDR3: TGCGCCAGCAGCTTAGGACAGTCCCGCCACAATGAGCAGTTCTTC. Translated, it gives CASSLGQSRHNEQFF.

The chain links TRBV5-6 to TRBJ1-1, with D possibly matching TRBD1 (5 bases). V was shortened by 1 base and J by 1 base, with 5 bases between the two germline ends. Germline CDR1 is SGHDT and CDR2 is YYEEEE. CDR3 size: 13 residues. In DNA, the CDR3 is TGTGCCAGCAGCTTGCAGGGGAACACTGAAGCTTTCTTT. It encodes CASSLQGNTEAFF.

The chain is built from TRBV27 and TRBJ1-5; D possibly corresponds to TRBD1 (5 bases). The length of the CDR3 is 15 residues. V lost 5 bases and J lost 2, with 13 bases in between. The germline V gene has CDR1 MNHEY and CDR2 SMNVEV (reference sequence). CDR3 loop: CASSVLGGGNQPQHF. The DNA for the CDR3 is TGTGCCAGCAGTGTCCTCGGGGGTGGCAATCAGCCCCAGCATTTT.